This TCR beta chain was profiled in a study of beta chain features in type 1 diabetes. cDNA synthesis used the whole RNA isolate, giving expressed TCRB sequences. Sequencing was performed with immunoSEQ multiplex PCR; in TCRdb, only in-frame clones are kept and a portion is missing. This table has 850,000 to 900,000 clones, about 17% appearing once. CDR1 SGDLS and CDR2 YYNGEE come from the germline V gene. The CDR3 runs 14 residues. V gave up 4 bases and J gave up 5 bases; unmatched junction bases: 7. Overall study results and limits: When VDJ junctions were examined, type 1 diabetes patients showed fewer insertions and more deletions. For patients and controls alike, PCR might favor shorter templates to the same degree.

For this clone: The antigen remains undetermined.

This TCR was sampled from a woman in her late teens or twenties in good health. The V gene is TRBV9, the J gene TRBJ2-3; the match to TRBD2 covers 7 bases. The specimen sequenced was naive CD4+ T cells from blood. DNA of the CDR3: TGTGCCAGCAGCTTCGAGTCGGGAGGAGATACGCAGTATTTT. Translation gives CASSFESGGDTQYF.